The source of this T cell receptor (beta chain) is a study of CD8+ T cells in alopecia areata. Across the whole study: Treated individuals took tofacitinib by mouth, 5 to 10 mg twice daily. Tofacitinib treatment spanned 6 to 18 months, with 6 months off drug afterward.

Peripheral blood and lesional scalp punch biopsies were taken from alopecia areata patients. Sorted out of PBMCs were CD4+ T cells and CD8+ T cells. The table lists this clone with a few counts. Extracted from the samples, RNA was reverse transcribed into cDNA to serve as the sequencing template. The repertoire was sequenced with immunoSEQ multiplex PCR; TCRdb's copy has only in-frame clones and lacks some. Counted here are about 130,000 clones, approximately 53% occurring once; the ten biggest clones make up roughly 4.3%. Specimen: CD4+ T cells sorted from blood, collected at week 0. This TCR derives from a human donor with alopecia areata.

The CDR3 DNA reads as TGTGCCAGCAGCTTTAGGAGGGGACAGGTCGGAAGTGAAGCTTTCTTT. Translation: CASSFRRGQVGSEAFF. This rearrangement joins TRBV11-2 to TRBJ1-1, with TRBD1 identical over 8 bases. The CDR3 length is 16 residues. The V gene end was trimmed by 3 bases and the J gene end by 7 bases; junction bases not matched to a gene: 13. CDR1 is SGHAT and CDR2 is FQNNGV in the germline V gene.